This record covers a single TCR beta chain. In the original analysis: Reference gene primer amplification gave nucleated cell count estimates. Assay used: immunoSEQ multiplex PCR; TCRdb lists only in-frame clones, some missing. V, J and clone size are those of that table, while D and trimming were read from the DNA. The profile shows under 300,000 clones, roughly 87% of them singletons. The data are from a study of blood T cell repertoires in COVID-19. About the study: Whether acute or convalescent, the COVID-19 samples came from the United States, Italy and Spain. The analysed material was cDNA or gDNA that came from T cells, B-cell-depleted T cells, or PBMCs.

The sequence came from a man aged 60 to 69 who had recovered from COVID-19. The sequenced material came from peripheral blood.

The DNA of the CDR3 is TGTGCCAGCAGCCCTCGGACAGGGGGAATGTTGAATTCACCCCTCCACTTT. Translation: CASSPRTGGMLNSPLHF. J is TRBJ1-6 and V is TRBV9, with 10 bases aligning to TRBD1. The germline V gene encodes CDR1 SGDLS and CDR2 YYNGEE. The CDR3 runs to 17 residues. Germline trimming cut 4 bases from V and 7 bases from J; bases unmatched to any gene: 11.